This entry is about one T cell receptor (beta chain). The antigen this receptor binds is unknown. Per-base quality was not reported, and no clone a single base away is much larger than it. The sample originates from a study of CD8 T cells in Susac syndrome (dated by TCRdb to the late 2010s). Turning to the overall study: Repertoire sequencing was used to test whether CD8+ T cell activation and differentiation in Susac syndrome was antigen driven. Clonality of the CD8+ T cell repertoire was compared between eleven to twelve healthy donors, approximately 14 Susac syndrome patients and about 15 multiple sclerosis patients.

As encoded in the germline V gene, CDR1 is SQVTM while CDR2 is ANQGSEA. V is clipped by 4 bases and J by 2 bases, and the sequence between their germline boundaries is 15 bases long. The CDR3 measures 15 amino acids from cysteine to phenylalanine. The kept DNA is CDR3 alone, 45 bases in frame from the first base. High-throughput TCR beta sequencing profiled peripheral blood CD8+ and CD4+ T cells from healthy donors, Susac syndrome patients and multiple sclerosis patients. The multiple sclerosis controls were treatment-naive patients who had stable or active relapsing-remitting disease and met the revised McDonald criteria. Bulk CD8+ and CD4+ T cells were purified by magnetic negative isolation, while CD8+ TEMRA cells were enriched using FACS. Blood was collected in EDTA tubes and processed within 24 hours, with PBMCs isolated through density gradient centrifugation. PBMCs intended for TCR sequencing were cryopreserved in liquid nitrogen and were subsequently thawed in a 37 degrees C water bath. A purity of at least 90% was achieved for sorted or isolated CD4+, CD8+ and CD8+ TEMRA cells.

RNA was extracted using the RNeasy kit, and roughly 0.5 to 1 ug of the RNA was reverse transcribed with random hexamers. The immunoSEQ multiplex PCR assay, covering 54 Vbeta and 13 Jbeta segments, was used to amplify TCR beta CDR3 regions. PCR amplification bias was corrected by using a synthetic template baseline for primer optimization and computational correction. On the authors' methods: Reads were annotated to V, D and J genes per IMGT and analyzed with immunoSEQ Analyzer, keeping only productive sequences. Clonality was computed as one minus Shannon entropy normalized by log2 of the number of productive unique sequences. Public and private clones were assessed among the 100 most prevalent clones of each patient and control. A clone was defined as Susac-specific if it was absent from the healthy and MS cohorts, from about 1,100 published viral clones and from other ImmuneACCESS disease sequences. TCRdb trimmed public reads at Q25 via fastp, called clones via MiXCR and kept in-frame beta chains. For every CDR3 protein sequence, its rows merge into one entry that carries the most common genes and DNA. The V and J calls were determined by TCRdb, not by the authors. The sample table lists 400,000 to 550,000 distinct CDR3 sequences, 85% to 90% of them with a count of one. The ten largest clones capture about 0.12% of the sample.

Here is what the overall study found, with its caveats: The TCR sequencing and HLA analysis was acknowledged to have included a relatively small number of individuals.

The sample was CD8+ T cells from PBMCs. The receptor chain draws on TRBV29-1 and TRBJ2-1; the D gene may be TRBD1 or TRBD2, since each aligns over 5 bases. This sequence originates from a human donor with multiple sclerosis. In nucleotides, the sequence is TGCAGCGTTGGGAGGCTGACAGAGACCTACAATGAGCAGTTCTTC. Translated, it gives CSVGRLTETYNEQFF.